These T cell receptor beta chains were read from a single sample in a study of regulatory T cells in long-lasting Graves disease. Each CDR3 protein gets one entry after TCRdb re-called the multiplex PCR reads with MiXCR. The repertoire includes fewer than 450,000 distinct CDR3 sequences, about 15% of them detected once, and under 9% sits in the top ten. These data also formed part of another study, on T cells in Graves' hyperthyroidism and ophthalmopathy.

The sequenced sample was peripheral blood mononuclear cells (PBMCs), obtained at new diagnosis, from a patient treated with antithyroid drugs. These receptors originate from a woman aged 40 to 55 with Graves disease. The CDR3 runs from the conserved cysteine through the conserved F or W. The D gene is left open where the match is weak. Size is stated for part of the rows, as once, few or many counts, or as a class when the clone is expanded.

TRBD1,few,TRBV24-1,TRBJ2-2,CAVQSRDSSNTGELFF,TGTGCCGTCCAATCACGGGACAGCTCGAACACCGGGGAGCTGTTTTTT
NA,few,TRBV4-2,TRBJ2-7,CASSKHGSPWNF,TGTGCCAGCAGCAAGCACGGTAGTCCGTGGAACTTC
NA,NA,TRBV28,TRBJ2-1,CASSLWDSEDNEQFF,TGTGCCAGCAGTTTATGGGACTCCGAGGACAATGAGCAGTTCTTC
NA,many,TRBV24-1,TRBJ1-4,CATSDDNEKLFF,TGTGCCACCAGTGATGACAATGAAAAACTGTTTTTT
NA,many,TRBV11-3,TRBJ1-6,CASSSGRSGSNSPLHF,TGTGCCAGCAGCTCCGGACGCTCAGGGAGTAATTCACCCCTCCACTTT
NA,few,TRBV7-3,TRBJ2-6,CASSPPRGGGEFSGANVLTF,TGTGCCAGCAGCCCCCCCCGGGGAGGGGGCGAATTCTCTGGGGCCAACGTCCTGACTTTC
NA,few,TRBV13,TRBJ2-7,CASSSTGWAGTLSYEQYF,TGTGCCAGCAGTTCTACAGGTTGGGCGGGGACACTCTCCTACGAGCAGTACTTC
TRBD2,many,TRBV6-5,TRBJ2-7,CASSYEASGSYEQYF,TGTGCCAGCAGTTACGAGGCTAGCGGCTCCTACGAGCAGTACTTC
NA,many,TRBV10-3,TRBJ1-1,CAISPSMNTEAFF,TGTGCCATCAGCCCGTCGATGAACACTGAAGCTTTCTTT
NA,many,TRBV7-9,TRBJ2-5,CASSLWAGETQYF,TGTGCCAGCAGCTTATGGGCCGGGGAGACCCAGTACTTC
TRBD2,NA,TRBV10-2,TRBJ2-2,CASSESAGVSIGELFF,TGCGCCAGCAGTGAGTCAGCGGGAGTGTCGATCGGGGAGCTGTTTTTT
NA,many,TRBV3-1,TRBJ2-5,CASSQTTPGRGGETQYF,TGTGCCAGCAGCCAAACAACCCCCGGCAGGGGGGGAGAGACCCAGTACTTC
NA,many,TRBV27,TRBJ2-3,CASSLNRELTDTQYF,TGTGCCAGCAGCCTAAATAGGGAGTTGACAGATACGCAGTATTTT
TRBD1,many,TRBV10-3,TRBJ1-5,CAISSLGQGNQPQHF,TGTGCCATCAGTTCTTTGGGACAGGGGAATCAGCCCCAGCATTTT